What follows is one T cell receptor (beta chain) and its context. Its specificity is unknown. This record comes from a study of CXCR3-negative and CXCR3-positive naive CD8 T cells. On the study more broadly: Overall TRB read output was approximately 140 million, and each library contained about 1.5 +/- 0.3 million reads.

TRB cDNA libraries were made by UMI-labeled 5' RACE. TCRdb re-called the 5' RACE reads and catalogs CDR3 proteins one per entry, DNA excluded. This sample's table reports about 89,000 distinct CDR3 sequences. Whole-study findings and limits: CXCR3-positive naive cells carried more hydrophobic TRB CDR3s than CXCR3-negative ones.

This sequence was found in a human donor in good health. Some clones in this sample may be carry-over from other donors' samples. Material: naive CXCR3+ CD8+ T cells from blood. Described subset: CD45RO-CCR7+CD27+CD95- naive CD8+ T cells expressing CXCR3 (TNR3+).

This CDR3 reads CASSLRLAGGLGYNEQFF. The gene calls are TRBV12-3 or TRBV12-4 and TRBJ2-1; TCRdb designates TRBD2, a call that cannot be tested without DNA. This CDR3 is built from 18 residues.